This T cell receptor (beta chain) was captured by sequencing in a study of cytomegalovirus exposure and HLA in healthy donors. Overall study findings and caveats: In an earlier analysis, about 87% or about 30%: the productive usage of most TCR beta V segments. V- and J-gene trimming of TCR beta was linked (in a later analysis) to a missense DCLRE1C variant. It was reported that the classifier diagnosed cytomegalovirus status with high specificity and sensitivity in both the original and validation cohorts.

The CDR3 runs to 14 residues. V gave up 6 bases and J gave up 2 bases; unmatched junction bases: 4. Germline V gene data show CDR1 as SGDLS and CDR2 as YYNGEE. Primers included in the PCR were 60 Vbeta and 13 Jbeta primers. Per the study methods: Later analysis identified tens of millions of unique TCR beta chains, approximately 11 million shared. The method was immunoSEQ multiplex PCR; TCRdb's version includes in-frame clones alone and lacks a portion of them. That table is the source of V, J and clone size, and D and trimming were worked out from the DNA. Altogether approximately 110,000 clones are present, nearly 75% being singletons, with the ten largest covering 4.8%. A note on this clone: Its antigen remains unknown.

The sample taken for sequencing was PBMCs. This clonotype was sampled from a man aged 25-45 years in good health and CMV-seropositive. The J gene is TRBJ2-2, the V gene TRBV9; 7 nucleotides agree with TRBD1. Here the CDR3 DNA reads TGTGCCAGCACCGGGACAGTCAACACCGGGGAGCTGTTTTTT. It codes for CASTGTVNTGELFF.